This T cell receptor (beta chain) was observed in a study of cytotoxic CD8 clonotypes in ibrutinib-treated CLL. Study information: Within the patient group, about a dozen were relapsed/refractory and approximately 15 treatment-naive, and 17 were IGHV unmutated. Response sampling took place at median around 12 months of treatment, range 6 to 36.

Generated by immunoSEQ multiplex PCR, the TCRdb table keeps only in-frame clones and is missing some. This table has around 70,000 clones, around four fifths appearing once. CDR3 length: 15 amino acids. V was shortened by 3 bases and J by 8 bases, with 17 bases between the two germline ends. Germline loops: CDR1 LNHDA, CDR2 SQIVND (reference sequence). This clone was observed a single time. Antigen: not known. Whole-study findings and limits: Sample timing was unmatched between remission and later-progressing patients; lymph nodes unstudied. Clonotypes that were public were uncommon, and they contracted or stayed stable on treatment.

Source: PBMCs, taken after 24 months of ibrutinib treatment. The sequence came from a human donor with chronic lymphocytic leukemia. The chain has TRBV19 and TRBJ2-1, with a tentative D call TRBD2 (5 bases). The CDR3: CASSIRGLAGDEQFF. The CDR3 DNA is TGTGCCAGTAGTATTCGAGGGCTAGCTGGCGATGAGCAGTTCTTC.